The sequence of this T cell receptor (beta chain) was determined in a study of T-cell reconstitution after alpha-beta-depleted transplantation in children. Study-wide results and limits: T cells produced anew were the main source of T-cell counts and diversity one year after transplant. High day-60 TCRbeta diversity in some patients came from surviving recipient T cells and thymic progenitors.

The TCRbeta library incorporated unique molecular identifiers. TCRdb re-derived calls from the PCR reads in MiXCR, one entry per CDR3 protein. The profile shows some 220,000 distinct CDR3 sequences, 11% of them singletons. This clonotype was seen a handful of times. The antigen remains unidentified. This TCR was recovered from a child younger than two with acute myeloid leukemia, due to receive a stem cell transplant. The sample consisted of PBMCs, taken before TCRalphabeta/CD19-depleted stem cell transplant.

This chain's CDR3 is CASSPPALADFYNEQFF. The DNA for the CDR3 is TGTGCCAGCTCACCACCGGCACTAGCGGACTTCTACAATGAGCAGTTCTTC. The chain uses TRBV18 and TRBJ2-1; 8 bases fit TRBD2. Germline V lookup: CDR1 KGHSH, CDR2 LQKENI. The trim removed 0 bases at V and 3 bases at J, leaving 7 bases unmatched. The CDR3 sequence is 17 residues long.